This T cell receptor (beta chain) was sequenced for a study of blood T cell repertoires in COVID-19. The overall study: Samples came from the United States, Italy and Spain, spanning acute and convalescent COVID-19. Nucleic acid was either cDNA or gDNA, and it came from T cells, B-cell-depleted T cells, or PBMCs.

The length of the CDR3 is 14 residues. J was trimmed by 5 bases and V by 3 bases; bases with no gene match: 4. Germline CDR1 SGHAT, CDR2 FQNNGV. Per the original methods: Quantification of nucleated cells was approximated via reference gene primer amplification. Produced via immunoSEQ multiplex PCR; TCRdb's table is partial and in-frame only. That table is the source of V, J and clone size, and D and trimming were worked out from the DNA. The top ten hold 12% of the sample, which has about 180,000 clones, 80% to 85% seen once. Patients from Seattle were sampled longitudinally, starting during active infection.

Sequenced sample: peripheral blood. The V and J genes are TRBV11-2 and TRBJ2-1, with TRBD1 matching 7 bases. The TCR comes from a woman aged 80 or over with COVID-19, enrolled during active disease. CDR3 sequence (DNA): TGTGCCAGCAGCTTTACCGGGACAGACAATGAGCAGTTCTTC. This codes for CASSFTGTDNEQFF.